Listed here are 21 T cell receptor beta chains from one sample, sequenced in a study of blood T cell repertoires in COVID-19. Using immunoSEQ multiplex PCR, the repertoire was profiled, and TCRdb retains in-frame clones only, with some absent. The data hold fewer than 300,000 clones, with around 84% observed a single time. The material sequenced was peripheral blood. The receptors were sampled from a man in his forties or fifties with COVID-19, enrolled during active disease.

V usage is TRBV13 and J usage is TRBJ2-4; D possibly corresponds to TRBD1 (7 bases). The CDR3 loop spans 14 amino acids. The germline V gene has CDR1 PRHDT and CDR2 FYEKMQ (reference sequence). The V gene lost 4 bases and the J gene lost 9 bases, with 16 bases spanning the gap. The CDR3 region is CASSSGLEGAIQYF. The CDR3 coding sequence is TGTGCCAGCAGCTCTGGCTTGGAGGGGGCCATTCAGTACTTC.

CDR3 region: CASSQGGAGGRNLGNGYTF. In nucleotides, the CDR3 is TGCGCCAGCAGCCAGGGGGGGGCAGGGGGCCGCAACCTGGGGAATGGCTACACCTTC. J is TRBJ1-2 and V is TRBV4-1; TRBD1 aligns across 8 bases. CDR3 length equals 19 residues. V lost 3 bases, J lost 6 bases, and 21 bases stayed unmatched. Looked up from germline, CDR1 is MGHRA and CDR2 is YSYEKL.

The chain joins TRBV19 to TRBJ1-6; 7 nucleotides match TRBD1. V shed 4 bases, J shed 10 bases, and the junction held 7 bases outside the gene matches. The CDR3 is 14 residues long. Germline V gene sequence: CDR1 LNHDA, CDR2 SQIVND (reference sequence). CDR3 amino acids: CASSTAGGGSPLHF. For the CDR3, the DNA is TGTGCCAGTAGTACAGCCGGAGGGGGCTCACCCCTCCACTTT.

The V and J genes are TRBV5-5 and TRBJ2-7; D is possibly TRBD1 (7 bases). CDR1 is SGHKS, CDR2 YYEKEE, per germline (reference sequence). V was clipped by 4 bases and J by 3 bases, with 17 bases between them. The CDR3 is made up of 15 amino acids. The CDR3 DNA follows: TGTGCCAGCAGCAGCAACAGGGGAGGAGGCTACGAGCAGTACTTC. The encoded protein is CASSSNRGGGYEQYF.

The CDR3, as DNA: TGTGCCAGCAGCCCCTCCGGCTACGAGCAGTACTTC. It specifies CASSPSGYEQYF. The V and J genes are TRBV9 and TRBJ2-7; D remains unclear. Trimming left V 4 bases short and J 3 bases short, with 8 bases between. CDR1 and CDR2 (germline): SGDLS, YYNGEE. The CDR3 covers 12 residues. The whole variable domain, filled in from reference TRBV9 and TRBJ2-7, reads DSGVTQTPKHLITATGQRVTLRCSPRSGDLSVYWYQQSLDQGLQFLIQYYNGEERAKGNILERFSAQQFPDLHSELNLSSLELGDSALYFCASSPSGYEQYFGPGTRLTVT.

A few counts support this clone. The CDR3 nucleotides read TGTGCCAGCAAGGGACAGGGGGAAGACGGGGAGCTGTTTTTT. Its translation is CASKGQGEDGELFF. The genes are TRBV6-5 and TRBJ2-2, with 11 bases that match TRBD1. Looked up from germline, CDR1 is MNHEY and CDR2 is SVGAGI. V lost 7 bases, J lost 7 bases, and 5 bases stayed unmatched. There are 14 residues in the CDR3.

The chain links TRBV5-1 to TRBJ2-1; TRBD2 matches at 7 bases. Germline V gene lookup returns CDR1 SGHRS and CDR2 YFSETQ. The CDR3 loop spans 15 amino acids. Trimming took 1 base from V and 7 from J; bases not matched to a gene: 8. The CDR3 nucleotides read TGCGCCAGCAGCTTGTCTGGGCGGGAGACAAATGAGCAGTTCTTC. Its translation: CASSLSGRETNEQFF.

V is TRBV28 and J is TRBJ1-6; tentative D call: TRBD1 (5 bases). CDR3 length equals 14 residues. V shed 3 bases and J shed 10 bases, with 13 bases lying between them. Germline CDR1 MDHEN, CDR2 SYDVKM. The CDR3 DNA is TGTGCCAGCAGTTTGGGGGGGTTGGGATCACCCCTCCACTTT. Translated: CASSLGGLGSPLHF.

This sequence joins TRBV6-5 and TRBJ2-2, with D possibly matching TRBD2 (5 bases). The CDR3 covers 14 residues. CDR1 MNHEY and CDR2 SVGAGI come from the germline V gene. Trimming cost V 2 bases and J 4 bases, with 8 bases left between them. In DNA, the CDR3 is TGTGCCAGCAGTTACCGGGAAAGCACCGGGGAGCTGTTTTTT. It specifies CASSYRESTGELFF.

V is TRBV20-1 and J is TRBJ1-6; 9 bases match TRBD1. V gave up 3 bases and J gave up 7 bases; unmatched junction bases: 4. From germline, CDR1 is DFQATT and CDR2 SNEGSKA (reference sequence). This CDR3 region has 14 residues. CDR3 coding DNA: TGCAGTGCTAGTGGACAGGGGAGGAATTCACCCCTCCACTTT. Protein product: CSASGQGRNSPLHF.

CDR3: CASSAEVAGLNEKLFF. The CDR3 DNA is TGTGCCAGCTCCGCAGAGGTGGCAGGGCTAAATGAAAAACTGTTTTTT. The V gene is TRBV18, the J gene TRBJ1-4; perhaps TRBD1 as D (5 bases). Germline CDR1 reads KGHSH; CDR2 reads LQKENI. This CDR3 spans 16 amino acids. Between the trimmed V and J ends, which lost 6 bases and 5 bases, there was a span of 19 bases.

The chain uses TRBV30 and TRBJ1-3; 8 nucleotides line up with TRBD1. CDR3 length: 16 residues. V was pared by 2 bases and J by 3 bases, with 9 bases of the junction left unmatched. Germline V gives CDR1 GTSNPN, CDR2 SVGIG (reference sequence). In DNA form, the CDR3 reads TGTGCCTGGAGTCCGGTAGGGGACAGGAATGGAAACACCATATATTTT. Amino acids: CAWSPVGDRNGNTIYF.

The V gene is TRBV2, the J gene TRBJ2-5, with 7 nucleotides matching TRBD1. Germline trimming cut 6 bases from V and 3 bases from J; bases unmatched to any gene: 10. The CDR3 sequence is 15 residues long. Germline V gene sequence: CDR1 SNHLY, CDR2 FYNNEI. CDR3 DNA: TGTGCCAGCAGCCAGGACAGGAGAGTTAAAGAGACCCAGTACTTC. Protein sequence: CASSQDRRVKETQYF. Looking up the rest from reference TRBV2 and TRBJ2-5 gives the full variable domain: EPEVTQTPSHQVTQMGQEVILRCVPISNHLYFYWYRQILGQKVEFLVSFYNNEISEKSEIFDDQFSVERPDGSNFTLKIRSTKLEDSAMYFCASSQDRRVKETQYFGPGTRLLVL.

V gene TRBV29-1 combines with J gene TRBJ2-7; TRBD2 might be the D (6 bases). In germline, CDR1 is SQVTM, CDR2 ANQGSEA. Trimming took 0 bases from V and 3 from J, leaving 21 bases between them. The CDR3 sequence is 17 residues long. The CDR3 DNA follows: TGCAGCGTTGAAGAAAGCCGGAGTCTTAAGCGGGTCTACGAGCAGTACTTC. This gives the protein CSVEESRSLKRVYEQYF.

V is TRBV28 and J is TRBJ2-1; a weak D match, TRBD1 (6 bases). The CDR3 is 17 amino acids. CDR1 is MDHEN, CDR2 SYDVKM, per germline. V lost 5 bases, J lost 0 bases, and 17 bases lay in between. CDR3 coding DNA: TGTGCCAGCAGTCCACTCAGGGGACGCAGCTCCTACAATGAGCAGTTCTTC. It encodes CASSPLRGRSSYNEQFF. The whole variable domain, filled in from reference TRBV28 and TRBJ2-1, reads DVKVTQSSRYLVKRTGEKVFLECVQDMDHENMFWYRQDPGLGLRLIYFSYDVKMKEKGDIPEGYSVSREKKERFSLILESASTNQTSMYLCASSPLRGRSSYNEQFFGPGTRLTVL.

The gene calls are TRBV9 and TRBJ2-1, with 16 bases identical to TRBD2. With 0 bases clipped from V and 4 bases from J, the junction kept 7 bases outside the gene matches. The CDR3 has 19 amino acids. Germline loops: CDR1 SGDLS, CDR2 YYNGEE. In nucleotides, the CDR3 is TGTGCCAGCAGCGTAGAGGCGGGGGGACTAGCGGGAGGGTACAATGAGCAGTTCTTC. The encoded protein is CASSVEAGGLAGGYNEQFF.

The chain carries TRBV5-6 and TRBJ1-1; 10 positions agree with TRBD1. This CDR3 contains 12 residues. Germline values: CDR1 SGHDT, CDR2 YYEEEE. The junction had 4 bases not matched to a gene; V was cut back by 10 bases and J by 4 bases. CDR3 sequence reads: CASGTGVTEAFF. For the CDR3, the DNA is TGTGCCTCGGGGACAGGGGTCACTGAAGCTTTCTTT.

The table lists this clone with a count of one. The rearrangement uses TRBV3-1 (or the pseudogene TRBV3-2) and TRBJ2-4; no firm D call. CDR3 length: 15 residues. The germline V and J ends were trimmed by 4 bases and 6 bases, with 16 bases remaining between them. CDR1 is LGHDT and CDR2 is YNNKEL in the germline V gene (reference sequence). The CDR3 bases are TGTGCCAGCAGCCCCTCCCGGGTGGTTCTAAACATTCAGTACTTC. It codes for CASSPSRVVLNIQYF.

The chain uses TRBV2 and TRBJ1-1; unclear D gene. This CDR3 contains 13 residues. Germline CDR1 reads SNHLY; CDR2 reads FYNNEI. Between the trimmed V and J ends, which lost 7 bases and 0 bases, there was a span of 9 bases. The CDR3 region has the DNA TGTGCCAGCAACAATCAGATGAACACTGAAGCTTTCTTT. Translation gives CASNNQMNTEAFF.

This chain uses TRBV11-2 with TRBJ2-7; 8 bases map to TRBD2. The germline V gene has CDR1 SGHAT and CDR2 FQNNGV. This CDR3 region has 15 residues. V trimming: 5 bases; J trimming: 2 bases; junction bases outside the gene matches: 8. This chain's CDR3 is CASSRSGVGAYEQYF. The CDR3 bases are TGTGCCAGCAGCCGTAGCGGGGTTGGGGCCTACGAGCAGTACTTC.

V and J are TRBV19 and TRBJ2-5, with 8 bases identical to TRBD2. Germline CDR1 reads LNHDA; CDR2 reads SQIVND (reference sequence). The CDR3 has 15 amino acids. The ends lost 1 base at V and 1 base at J; junction bases unmatched: 2. The CDR3 coding sequence is TGTGCCAGTAGTATAGTCGGACTAGCCCAAGAGACCCAGTACTTC. Translated: CASSIVGLAQETQYF.